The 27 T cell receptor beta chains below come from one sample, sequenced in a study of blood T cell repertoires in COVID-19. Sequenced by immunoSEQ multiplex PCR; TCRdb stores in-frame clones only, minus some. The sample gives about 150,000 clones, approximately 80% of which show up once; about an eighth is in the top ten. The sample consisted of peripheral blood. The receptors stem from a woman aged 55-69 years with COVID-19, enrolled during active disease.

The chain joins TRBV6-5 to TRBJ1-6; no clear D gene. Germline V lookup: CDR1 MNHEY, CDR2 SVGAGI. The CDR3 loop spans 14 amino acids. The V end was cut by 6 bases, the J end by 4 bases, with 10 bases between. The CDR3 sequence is CASSGRTYNSPLHF. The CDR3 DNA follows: TGTGCCAGCAGCGGCCGGACTTATAATTCACCCCTCCACTTT.

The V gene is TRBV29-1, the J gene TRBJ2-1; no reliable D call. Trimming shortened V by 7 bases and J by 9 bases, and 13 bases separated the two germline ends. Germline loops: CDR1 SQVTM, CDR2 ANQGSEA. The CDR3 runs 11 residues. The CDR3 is CSGVGVSEQFF. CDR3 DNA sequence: TGCAGCGGGGTAGGAGTCAGTGAGCAGTTCTTC.

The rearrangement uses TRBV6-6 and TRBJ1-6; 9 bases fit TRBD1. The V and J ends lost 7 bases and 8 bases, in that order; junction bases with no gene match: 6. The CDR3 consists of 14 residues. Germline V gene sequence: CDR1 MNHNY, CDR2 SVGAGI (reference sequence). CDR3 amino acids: CASNRRTGDSPLHF. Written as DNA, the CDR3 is TGTGCCAGCAACAGACGGACAGGGGATTCACCCCTCCACTTT.

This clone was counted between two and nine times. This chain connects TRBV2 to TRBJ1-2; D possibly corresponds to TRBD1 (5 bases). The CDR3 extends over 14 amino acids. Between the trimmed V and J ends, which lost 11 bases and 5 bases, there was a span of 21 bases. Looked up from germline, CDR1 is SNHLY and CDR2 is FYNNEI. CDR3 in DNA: TGTGCCGGAAAACCCCCTTTCGACAGTTATGGCTACACCTTC. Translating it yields CAGKPPFDSYGYTF. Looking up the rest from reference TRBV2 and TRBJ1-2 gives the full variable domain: EPEVTQTPSHQVTQMGQEVILRCVPISNHLYFYWYRQILGQKVEFLVSFYNNEISEKSEIFDDQFSVERPDGSNFTLKIRSTKLEDSAMYFCAGKPPFDSYGYTFGSGTRLTVV.

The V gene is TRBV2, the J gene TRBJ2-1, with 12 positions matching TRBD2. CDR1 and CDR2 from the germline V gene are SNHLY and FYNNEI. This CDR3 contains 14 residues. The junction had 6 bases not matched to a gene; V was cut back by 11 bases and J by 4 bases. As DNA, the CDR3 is TGTGCCGGCAAAGGGACTAGCGGGTACAATGAGCAGTTCTTC. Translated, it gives CAGKGTSGYNEQFF.

CDR3 in DNA: TGTGCCAGCAGTCCCGTCAGGATTAACTATGGCTACACCTTC. This translates into CASSPVRINYGYTF. The chain recombines TRBV25-1 with TRBJ1-2, with no clear D. Germline loops: CDR1 MGHDK, CDR2 SYGVNS. CDR3 size: 14 residues. V lost 5 bases and J lost 1, with 11 bases in between.

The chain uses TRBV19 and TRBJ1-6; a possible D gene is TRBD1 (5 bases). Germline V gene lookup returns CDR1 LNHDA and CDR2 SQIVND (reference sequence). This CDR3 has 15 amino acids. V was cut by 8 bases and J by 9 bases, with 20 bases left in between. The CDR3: CASGFTQGEISPLHF. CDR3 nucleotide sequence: TGTGCCAGTGGATTCACGCAGGGCGAAATTTCACCCCTCCACTTT. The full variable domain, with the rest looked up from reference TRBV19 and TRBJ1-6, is DGGITQSPKYLFRKEGQNVTLSCEQNLNHDAMYWYRQDPGQGLRLIYYSQIVNDFQKGDIAEGYSVSREKKESFPLTVTSAQKNPTAFYLCASGFTQGEISPLHFGNGTRLTVT.

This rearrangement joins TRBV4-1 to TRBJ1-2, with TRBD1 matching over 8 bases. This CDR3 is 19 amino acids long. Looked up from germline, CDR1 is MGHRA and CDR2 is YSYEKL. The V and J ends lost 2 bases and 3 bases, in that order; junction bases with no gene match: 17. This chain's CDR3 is CASSQHYPGQVFRDYGYTF. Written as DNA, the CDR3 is TGCGCCAGCAGCCAACACTACCCGGGACAGGTCTTTCGGGACTATGGCTACACCTTC.

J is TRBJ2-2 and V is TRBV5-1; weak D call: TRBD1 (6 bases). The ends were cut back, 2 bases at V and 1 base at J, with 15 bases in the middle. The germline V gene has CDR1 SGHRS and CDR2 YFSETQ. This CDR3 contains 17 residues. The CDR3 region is CASSFLRVGQNTGELFF. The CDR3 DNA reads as TGCGCCAGCAGCTTCCTAAGGGTGGGACAGAACACCGGGGAGCTGTTTTTT.

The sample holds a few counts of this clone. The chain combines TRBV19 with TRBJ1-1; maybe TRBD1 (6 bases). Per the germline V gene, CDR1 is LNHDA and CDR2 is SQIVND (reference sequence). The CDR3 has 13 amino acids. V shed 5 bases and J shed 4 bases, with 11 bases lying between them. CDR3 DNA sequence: TGTGCCAGTAGTCTACAGGGAATCACTGAAGCTTTCTTT. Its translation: CASSLQGITEAFF.

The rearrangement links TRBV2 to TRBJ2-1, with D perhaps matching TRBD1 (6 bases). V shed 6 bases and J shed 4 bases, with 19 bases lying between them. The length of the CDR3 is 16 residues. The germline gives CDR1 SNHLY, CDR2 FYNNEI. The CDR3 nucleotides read TGTGCCAGCAGGCACCAGGGGAGAGTTGGATACAATGAGCAGTTCTTC. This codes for CASRHQGRVGYNEQFF.

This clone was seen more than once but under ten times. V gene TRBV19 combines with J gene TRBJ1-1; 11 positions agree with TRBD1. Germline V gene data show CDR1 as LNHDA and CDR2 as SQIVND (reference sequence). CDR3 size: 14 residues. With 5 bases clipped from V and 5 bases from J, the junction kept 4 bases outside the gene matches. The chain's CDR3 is CASSGTGGVTEAFF. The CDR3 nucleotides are TGTGCCAGTAGTGGGACAGGGGGGGTAACTGAAGCTTTCTTT.

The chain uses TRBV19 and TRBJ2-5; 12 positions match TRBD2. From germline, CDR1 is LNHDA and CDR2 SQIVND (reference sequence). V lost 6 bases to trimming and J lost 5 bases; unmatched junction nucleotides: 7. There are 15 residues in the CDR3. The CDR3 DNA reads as TGTGCCAGTAGCAGACTAGCGGGAGTTGGGGAGACCCAGTACTTC. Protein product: CASSRLAGVGETQYF. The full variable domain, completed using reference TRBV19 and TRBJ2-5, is DGGITQSPKYLFRKEGQNVTLSCEQNLNHDAMYWYRQDPGQGLRLIYYSQIVNDFQKGDIAEGYSVSREKKESFPLTVTSAQKNPTAFYLCASSRLAGVGETQYFGPGTRLLVL.

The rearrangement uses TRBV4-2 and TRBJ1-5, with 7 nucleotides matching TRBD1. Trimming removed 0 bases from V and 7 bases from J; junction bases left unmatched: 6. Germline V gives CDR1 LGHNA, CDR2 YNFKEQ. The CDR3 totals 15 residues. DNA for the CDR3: TGTGCCAGCAGCCAAGATGGGCAGGGGGGCCAGCCCCAGCATTTT. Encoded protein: CASSQDGQGGQPQHF.

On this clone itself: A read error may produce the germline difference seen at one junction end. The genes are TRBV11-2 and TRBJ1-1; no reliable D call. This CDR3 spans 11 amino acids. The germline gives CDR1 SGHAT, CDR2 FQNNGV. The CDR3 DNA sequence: TGTGCCAGCAGCATTCGACTCGGTGGAGAGTTT. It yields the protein CASSIRLGGEF.

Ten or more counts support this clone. This chain's CDR3 is CASSEARSNQPQHF. The CDR3 nucleotides are TGTGCCAGCAGTGAAGCGCGGAGCAATCAGCCCCAGCATTTT. The chain has TRBV6-1 and TRBJ1-5, with D hard to call. Per germline, CDR1 MNHNS and CDR2 SASEGT. CDR3 length: 14 residues. Trimming stripped 0 bases from V and 1 base from J, with 4 bases between.

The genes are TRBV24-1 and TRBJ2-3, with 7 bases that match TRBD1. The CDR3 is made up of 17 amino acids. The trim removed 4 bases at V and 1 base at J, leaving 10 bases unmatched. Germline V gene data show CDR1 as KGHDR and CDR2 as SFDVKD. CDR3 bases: TGTGCCACCAGTGACCCAGAACTAGGGACAGGCACAGATACGCAGTATTTT. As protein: CATSDPELGTGTDTQYF.

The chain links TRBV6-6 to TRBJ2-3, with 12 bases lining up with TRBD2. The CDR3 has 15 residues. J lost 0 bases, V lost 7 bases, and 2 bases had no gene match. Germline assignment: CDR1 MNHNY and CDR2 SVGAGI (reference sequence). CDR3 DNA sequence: TGTGCCAGCATTCTAGCGGGGGGGAGCACAGATACGCAGTATTTT. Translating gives CASILAGGSTDTQYF.

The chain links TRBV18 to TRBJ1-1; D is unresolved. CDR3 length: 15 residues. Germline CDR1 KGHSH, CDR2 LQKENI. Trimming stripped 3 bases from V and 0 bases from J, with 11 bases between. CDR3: CASSPGQRVNTEAFF. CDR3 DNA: TGTGCCAGCTCACCTGGGCAAAGAGTGAACACTGAAGCTTTCTTT.

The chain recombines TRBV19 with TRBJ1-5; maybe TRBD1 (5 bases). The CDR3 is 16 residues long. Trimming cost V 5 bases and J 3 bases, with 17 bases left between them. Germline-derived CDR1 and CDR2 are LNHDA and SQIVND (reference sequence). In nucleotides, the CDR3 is TGTGCCAGTAGTCCACCGTCGGGCAGGGCCAATCAGCCCCAGCATTTT. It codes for CASSPPSGRANQPQHF.

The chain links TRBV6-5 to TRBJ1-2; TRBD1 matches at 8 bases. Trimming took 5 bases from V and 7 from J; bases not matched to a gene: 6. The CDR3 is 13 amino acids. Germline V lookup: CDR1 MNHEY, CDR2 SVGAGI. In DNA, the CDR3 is TGTGCCAGCAGTAACAGGGGGTTAAGTGGCTACACCTTC. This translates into CASSNRGLSGYTF.

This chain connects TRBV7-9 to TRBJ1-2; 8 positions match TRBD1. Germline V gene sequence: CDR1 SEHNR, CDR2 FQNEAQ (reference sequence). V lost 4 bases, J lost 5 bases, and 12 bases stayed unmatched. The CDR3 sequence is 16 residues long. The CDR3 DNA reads TGTGCCAGCAGCTCCATGCAGGGGGCGACTACGTATGGCTACACCTTC. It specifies CASSSMQGATTYGYTF. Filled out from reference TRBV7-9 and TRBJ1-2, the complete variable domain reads DTGVSQNPRHKITKRGQNVTFRCDPISEHNRLYWYRQTLGQGPEFLTYFQNEAQLEKSRLLSDRFSAERPKGSFSTLEIQRTEQGDSAMYLCASSSMQGATTYGYTFGSGTRLTVV.

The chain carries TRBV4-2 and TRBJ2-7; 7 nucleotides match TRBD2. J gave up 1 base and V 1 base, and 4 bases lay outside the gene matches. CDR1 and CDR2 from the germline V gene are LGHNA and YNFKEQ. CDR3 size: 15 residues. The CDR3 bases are TGTGCCAGCAGCCAAGTAGCGGGTGTTTCCTACGAGCAGTACTTC. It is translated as CASSQVAGVSYEQYF.

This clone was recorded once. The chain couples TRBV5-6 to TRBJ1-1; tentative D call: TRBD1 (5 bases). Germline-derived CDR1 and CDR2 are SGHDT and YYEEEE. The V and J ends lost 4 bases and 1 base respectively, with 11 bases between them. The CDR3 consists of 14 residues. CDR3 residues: CASSAGHRNTEAFF. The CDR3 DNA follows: TGTGCCAGCAGCGCCGGACACAGGAACACTGAAGCTTTCTTT.

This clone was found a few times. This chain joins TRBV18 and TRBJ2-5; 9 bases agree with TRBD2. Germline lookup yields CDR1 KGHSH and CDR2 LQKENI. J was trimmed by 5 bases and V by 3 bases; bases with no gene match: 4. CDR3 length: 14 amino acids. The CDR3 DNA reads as TGTGCCAGCTCACCCGGGACTAGCCAGGAGACCCAGTACTTC. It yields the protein CASSPGTSQETQYF.

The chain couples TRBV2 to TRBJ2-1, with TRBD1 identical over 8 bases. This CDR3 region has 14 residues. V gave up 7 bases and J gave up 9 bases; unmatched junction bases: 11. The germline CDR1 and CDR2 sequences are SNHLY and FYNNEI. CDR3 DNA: TGTGCCAGCACGGTCCAGGGGGCGGGGATTGAGCAGTTCTTC. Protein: CASTVQGAGIEQFF.

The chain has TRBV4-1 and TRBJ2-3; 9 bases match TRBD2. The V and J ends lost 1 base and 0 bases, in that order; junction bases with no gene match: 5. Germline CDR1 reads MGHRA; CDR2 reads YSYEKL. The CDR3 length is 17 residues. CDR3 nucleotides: TGCGCCAGCAGCCAAGTAGCTAGCGGGACCAGCACAGATACGCAGTATTTT. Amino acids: CASSQVASGTSTDTQYF.